A selection of T cell receptor beta chains follows, all from one sample in a study of OX40 agonist ivuxolimab in advanced cancers. Here immunoSEQ multiplex PCR was the method, and the copy in TCRdb shows in-frame clones only, minus some. The table includes tens of thousands of clones, more than 85% detected once. Sequences were derived from CD4+ or CD8+ T cells sorted from blood, sampled in a trial of the OX40 agonist ivuxolimab. The origin of the receptors is an adult with an advanced solid tumor such as melanoma, head and neck, liver or kidney cancer. Each CDR3 is given with its conserved first and last residue. A D gene is named only where the DNA matches it firmly. Clone size, where shown, is once, few, many, or a class for clones that have expanded.

TRBD1	TRBV7-9	NA	TRBJ1-5	TGTGCCAGCAGCGCGGGACAGGGGGTGTTCAATCAGCCCCAGCATTTT	CASSAGQGVFNQPQHF
NA	TRBV19	NA	TRBJ2-1	TGTGCCAGTAGTATAGAGGAAGGCCCCAATGAGCAGTTCTTC	CASSIEEGPNEQFF
NA	TRBV7-6	NA	TRBJ2-7	TGTGCCAGCAGCTTAGACCAAGGCGACGAGCAGTACTTC	CASSLDQGDEQYF
NA	TRBV18	once	TRBJ2-7	TGTGCCAGCTCACCACGAGGATCCTACGAGCAGTACTTC	CASSPRGSYEQYF
NA	TRBV5-4	NA	TRBJ2-2	TGTGCCAGCAGCTTGGCCGCGGCCAGAGTGAACACCGGGGAGCTGTTTTTT	CASSLAAARVNTGELFF
NA	TRBV15	NA	TRBJ1-1	TGTGCCACCAGCAGAGGACAGGTCACTGAAGCTTTCTTT	CATSRGQVTEAFF
TRBD1	TRBV5-6	NA	TRBJ2-3	TGTGCCAGCAGCTTGCGCCGCGGACAGGCAGATACGCAGTATTTT	CASSLRRGQADTQYF
NA	TRBV27	NA	TRBJ2-1	TGTGCCAGCAGTCCGGAGATAAGCGGGCGGCTAGGGCAGTTCTTC	CASSPEISGRLGQFF
TRBD1	TRBV7-3	NA	TRBJ2-7	TGTGCCAGCAGCCCTGGACAGGGTCCCTACGAGCAGTACTTC	CASSPGQGPYEQYF
NA	TRBV5-1	NA	TRBJ1-5	TGCGCCAGCAGCTTCGGGGACAATCAGCCCCAGCATTTT	CASSFGDNQPQHF
NA	TRBV29-1	NA	TRBJ2-1	TGCAGCGTTGTGGCGAGTGGGGCAGGGGTCAATGAGCAGTTCTTC	CSVVASGAGVNEQFF
NA	TRBV5-1	NA	TRBJ1-2	TGCGCCAGCAGCTTAGAGTCAGGGCCAACGAATGGCTACACCTTC	CASSLESGPTNGYTF
NA	TRBV20-1	NA	TRBJ2-5	TGCAGTGTACTAGGGATGGAGACCCAGTACTTC	CSVLGMETQYF
NA	TRBV29-1	NA	TRBJ2-3	TGCAGCGCCCGGGGGAGGAACACAGATACGCAGTATTTT	CSARGRNTDTQYF
TRBD1	TRBV28	NA	TRBJ2-7	TGTGCCAGCCGACAGGGGGCCTACGAGCAGTACTTC	CASRQGAYEQYF
NA	TRBV10-3	NA	TRBJ1-1	TGTGCCATCAGTACGGGCTACACTGAAGCTTTCTTT	CAISTGYTEAFF
NA	TRBV5-1	NA	TRBJ2-1	TGCGCCAGCAGTCCCGAGGGGGGACAGCTTTACAATGAGCAGTTCTTC	CASSPEGGQLYNEQFF
TRBD1	TRBV30	NA	TRBJ2-5	TGTGCCTGGAACAGGGGAGAGACCCAGTACTTC	CAWNRGETQYF
TRBD1	TRBV11-2	NA	TRBJ2-1	TGTGCCAGCAGCTGGGGACGAAGGGACAGGTACAATGAGCAGTTCTTC	CASSWGRRDRYNEQFF
NA	TRBV28	NA	TRBJ1-5	TGTGCCAGCATCGGTCGGGGGGTTAGCAATCAGCCCCAGCATTTT	CASIGRGVSNQPQHF
TRBD2	TRBV5-1	NA	TRBJ2-3	TGCGCCAGCAGCGCGATGACTAGCGTGTCGCAGTATTTT	CASSAMTSVSQYF
NA	TRBV19	NA	TRBJ1-2	TGTGCCAGTAATCAGGGGCTGATTGGCTACACCTTC	CASNQGLIGYTF
TRBD2	TRBV9	NA	TRBJ2-2	TGTGCCAGCAGCCACGGGGGGGCCGGGACCGGGGAGCTGTTTTTT	CASSHGGAGTGELFF
NA	TRBV7-2	NA	TRBJ1-1	TGTGCCAGCAGCTTGCCCCTATCAGCAACTGAAGCTTTCTTT	CASSLPLSATEAFF
TRBD2	TRBV6-5	NA	TRBJ2-3	TGTGCCAGCATTGGGCGGCTAGCGGGAGCAGATACGCAGTATTTT	CASIGRLAGADTQYF
TRBD1	TRBV7-3	NA	TRBJ1-2	TGTGCCAGCAGCATGGGACAGGGAAGTGGCTACACCTTC	CASSMGQGSGYTF
NA	TRBV6-1	NA	TRBJ2-7	TGTGCCAGCAGTAGAAACAGGGCTACCTACGAGCAGTACTTC	CASSRNRATYEQYF
TRBD1	TRBV5-5	NA	TRBJ2-7	TGTGCCAGCAGCGACGACAGGGCCCCTGACTTC	CASSDDRAPDF
NA	TRBV28	once	TRBJ1-3	TGTGCCAGCAGCGGTCAGGGTTTCTCTGGAAACACCATATATTTT	CASSGQGFSGNTIYF
NA	TRBV6-6	NA	TRBJ2-7	TGTGCCAGCAGTCTTACAGGGCCCACCTACGAGCAGTACTTC	CASSLTGPTYEQYF
TRBD2	TRBV5-6	NA	TRBJ2-2	TGTGCCAGCAGCTTGGAGGTGGCGGGGACTATGGCCGGGGAGCTGTTTTTT	CASSLEVAGTMAGELFF
NA	TRBV28	few	TRBJ1-2	TGTGCCAGCGCCTTTGGGGTAGTGATTGGCTACACCTTC	CASAFGVVIGYTF
TRBD1	TRBV5-1	NA	TRBJ1-2	TGCGCCAGCAGACCAGGGGGGGACAGCTATGGCTACACCTTC	CASRPGGDSYGYTF
TRBD1	TRBV4-1	NA	TRBJ2-1	TGCGCCAGCAGCCAACACAGGGGGGATGAGCAGTTCTTC	CASSQHRGDEQFF
NA	TRBV19	NA	TRBJ2-4	TGTGCCAGTAGTATAGACAGGGGTGACATTCAGTACTTC	CASSIDRGDIQYF
NA	TRBV7-6	NA	TRBJ2-5	TGTGCCAGCAGCCCCAGACAATTAGGGGAGACCCAGTACTTC	CASSPRQLGETQYF
TRBD2	TRBV11-3	NA	TRBJ2-1	TGTGCCAGCAGCTTACTAGCGGACAATGAGCAGTTCTTC	CASSLLADNEQFF
NA	TRBV18	NA	TRBJ2-1	TGTGCCAGCTCACCACCCCAAGCAAATGAGCAGTTCTTC	CASSPPQANEQFF
TRBD1	TRBV6-1	NA	TRBJ1-5	TGTGCCAGCAGCCTACAGGACAGGGGCGGCCAGCCCCAGCATTTT	CASSLQDRGGQPQHF
TRBD2	TRBV28	NA	TRBJ2-3	TGTGCCAGCAGTGCCGGGACTAGCGGGGCCACAGATACGCAGTATTTT	CASSAGTSGATDTQYF
TRBD1	TRBV5-1	NA	TRBJ2-2	TGCGCCAGCAGCTTGGCAAGGACAGGGAACACCGGGGAGCTGTTTTTT	CASSLARTGNTGELFF
NA	TRBV5-1	NA	TRBJ2-5	TGCGCCAGCAGCCCCGTCGCAGGGACGAAGACCCAGTACTTC	CASSPVAGTKTQYF
TRBD1	TRBV29-1	once	TRBJ2-7	TGCAGCGTTGTACAGGGGGTCTACGAGCAGTACTTC	CSVVQGVYEQYF
NA	TRBV7-9	NA	TRBJ2-3	TGTGCCAGCAGCTTAGCCGGTGGCGATACGCAGTATTTT	CASSLAGGDTQYF
TRBD2	TRBV5-4	NA	TRBJ2-3	TGTGCCAGCAGGGGGACTAGCGGGGGGTCGGATACGCAGTATTTT	CASRGTSGGSDTQYF
TRBD2	TRBV5-6	NA	TRBJ2-5	TGTGCCAGCAGCCGTTCTGGAGGTAGCGGGGGGGAGGAGACCCAGTACTTC	CASSRSGGSGGEETQYF